The 18 T cell receptor beta chains in this list originate from one sample, sequenced in a study of shared clonotypes between healthy human individuals. The protocol was immunoSEQ multiplex PCR, while the TCRdb copy is restricted to in-frame clones and leaves out a portion. This table holds a few million clones, roughly 95% found once. In the naive CD8 group, cells lacked CD45RO and were positively selected for CCR7, so terminally differentiated effector memory CD45RA+ cells were left out. Sequenced sample: naive CD8+ T cells from PBMCs. The source of these receptors is a man in his late teens or twenties in good health. Some clones in this sample may be carry-over from other donors' samples.

The chain employs TRBV11-2 and TRBJ2-3, with TRBD1 matching 8 bases. CDR1 SGHAT and CDR2 FQNNGV come from the germline V gene. The CDR3 runs 18 residues. J gave up 5 bases and V 5 bases, and 18 bases lay outside the gene matches. CDR3 nucleotides: TGTGCCAGCAGCCCAGGAGAGTCGGGCAGGGGGCGATTAGATACGCAGTATTTT. Its protein product is CASSPGESGRGRLDTQYF.

The J gene is TRBJ1-4, the V gene TRBV10-3; a weak D match, TRBD1 (6 bases). Trimming stripped 0 bases from V and 7 bases from J, with 15 bases between. This CDR3 has 16 amino acids. Germline CDR1 is ENHRY and CDR2 is SYGVKD. The CDR3 region is CAISESGGEGFEKLFF. The CDR3 DNA is TGTGCCATCAGTGAGTCCGGGGGCGAAGGTTTTGAAAAACTGTTTTTT.

The chain is built from TRBV11-1 and TRBJ1-4; D is uncertain. The CDR3 extends over 14 amino acids. CDR1 is SGHAT, CDR2 FQDESV, per germline (reference sequence). V was trimmed by 3 bases and J by 3 bases, leaving 8 bases between them. The CDR3 region is CASSFNKANEKLFF. DNA for the CDR3: TGTGCCAGCAGCTTTAACAAAGCTAATGAAAAACTGTTTTTT.

This sequence joins TRBV11-2 and TRBJ2-7; the match to TRBD1 covers 7 bases. The V and J ends lost 5 bases and 3 bases, in that order; junction bases with no gene match: 7. The CDR3 has 14 amino acids. The germline gives CDR1 SGHAT, CDR2 FQNNGV. This CDR3 reads CASSISGTDYEQYF. CDR3 DNA sequence: TGTGCCAGCAGCATTTCCGGGACAGACTACGAGCAGTACTTC.

The V gene is TRBV2, the J gene TRBJ1-5; D gene unclear. Germline assignment: CDR1 SNHLY and CDR2 FYNNEI. The CDR3 consists of 15 residues. V was clipped by 5 bases and J by 3 bases, with 14 bases between them. The CDR3 DNA is TGTGCCAGCAGTCAGTGGACGGAGAACAATCAGCCCCAGCATTTT. Encoded protein: CASSQWTENNQPQHF.

This rearrangement joins TRBV25-1 to TRBJ2-3; 9 bases agree with TRBD1. V dropped 3 bases and J dropped 3; count of bases not matched to a gene: 7. CDR1 MGHDK and CDR2 SYGVNS come from the germline V gene. CDR3 length: 16 amino acids. The CDR3 sequence: CASSDWRQGDTDTQYF. Written as DNA, the CDR3 is TGTGCCAGCAGTGATTGGAGACAGGGGGATACAGATACGCAGTATTTT.

The chain recombines TRBV19 with TRBJ2-7; 7 bases fit TRBD2. The CDR3 covers 13 residues. Germline V gene data show CDR1 as LNHDA and CDR2 as SQIVND (reference sequence). V lost 10 bases to trimming and J lost 3 bases; unmatched junction nucleotides: 9. The CDR3 DNA reads TGTGCCACCTCGGGGGGTTTGAGCTACGAGCAGTACTTC. Amino acids: CATSGGLSYEQYF.

The V call is TRBV7-8, the J call TRBJ2-7; 7 positions match TRBD2. Germline CDR1 SGHVS, CDR2 FQNEAQ. CDR3 length: 15 residues. Losses at the gene ends were 5 bases for V and 2 bases for J; bases not matched to a gene: 9. The CDR3 DNA reads TGTGCCAGCAGCCGCGGGACTAAATTTACCTACGAGCAGTACTTC. Amino acids: CASSRGTKFTYEQYF.

This clone is a singleton in its sample. The gene calls are TRBV4-1 and TRBJ2-1, with D perhaps matching TRBD2 (6 bases). V dropped 2 bases and J dropped 8 bases, with 16 bases sitting between them. The CDR3 spans 15 residues. Germline V gene data show CDR1 as MGHRA and CDR2 as YSYEKL. CDR3 residues: CASSQWPGTEDEQFF. The DNA for the CDR3 is TGCGCCAGCAGCCAATGGCCCGGGACTGAAGATGAGCAGTTCTTC.

The V call is TRBV29-1, the J call TRBJ2-1, with D possibly matching TRBD2 (6 bases). V gave up 6 bases and J gave up 5 bases, with 17 bases separating them. The CDR3 runs to 14 residues. Germline loops: CDR1 SQVTM, CDR2 ANQGSEA. As DNA, the CDR3 is TGCAGCGTGAGGGAAGGCGGGATCCACAATGAGCAGTTCTTC. This sequence encodes CSVREGGIHNEQFF.

V is TRBV19 and J is TRBJ2-7, with D possibly being TRBD2 (6 bases). The CDR3 has 17 amino acids. Deletions cut 1 base from V and 0 bases from J, with 16 bases between. The germline CDR1 and CDR2 sequences are LNHDA and SQIVND (reference sequence). CDR3 residues: CASSIGVASEDSYEQYF. DNA of the CDR3: TGTGCCAGTAGTATAGGAGTGGCTAGCGAGGACTCCTACGAGCAGTACTTC.

In its sample, this clone was seen once. This chain joins TRBV11-2 and TRBJ2-1, with D uncertain. The CDR3 extends over 14 amino acids. Germline values: CDR1 SGHAT, CDR2 FQNNGV. V was clipped by 8 bases and J by 9 bases, with 20 bases between them. The CDR3 loop reads CASVGRASLFEQFF. The CDR3, as DNA: TGTGCCAGCGTAGGTCGGGCTAGTCTATTTGAGCAGTTCTTC.

This sequence joins TRBV4-1 and TRBJ1-4; 7 bases are shared with TRBD1. The length of the CDR3 is 15 residues. CDR1 and CDR2 from the germline V gene are MGHRA and YSYEKL. V dropped 6 bases and J dropped 3; count of bases not matched to a gene: 7. The DNA for the CDR3 is TGCGCCAGCAGGGAAGTGGGACAGTCTAATGAAAAACTGTTTTTT. Translated, it gives CASREVGQSNEKLFF.

The chain uses TRBV6-6 and TRBJ1-4, with D perhaps TRBD1 (6 bases). The V end was cut by 6 bases, the J end by 5 bases, with 16 bases between. The germline V gene encodes CDR1 MNHNY and CDR2 SVGAGI (reference sequence). There are 15 residues in the CDR3. The CDR3 here is CASRARGRINEKLFF. The DNA of the CDR3 is TGTGCCAGCAGAGCCAGGGGCCGAATAAATGAAAAACTGTTTTTT.

The CDR3: CASSLPDRDYEQYF. The CDR3 coding sequence is TGTGCCAGCAGCTTACCAGACAGGGACTACGAGCAGTACTTC. The chain joins TRBV7-9 to TRBJ2-7; 7 positions match TRBD1. The CDR3 is made up of 14 amino acids. Germline loops: CDR1 SEHNR, CDR2 FQNEAQ (reference sequence). V gave up 2 bases and J gave up 3 bases; unmatched junction bases: 4.

The chain's CDR3 is CASSWRLAGETQYF. The CDR3 nucleotides read TGTGCCAGCAGTTGGCGACTAGCCGGAGAGACCCAGTACTTC. The gene calls are TRBV27 and TRBJ2-5, with 7 bases aligning to TRBD2. Germline V gives CDR1 MNHEY, CDR2 SMNVEV (reference sequence). V gave up 4 bases and J gave up 4 bases; unmatched junction bases: 6. This CDR3 spans 14 amino acids.

The V gene is TRBV5-1, the J gene TRBJ2-1; TRBD1 aligns across 8 bases. This CDR3 is built from 15 residues. The germline CDR1 and CDR2 sequences are SGHRS and YFSETQ. V lost 4 bases and J lost 7; bases outside the gene matches: 10. The CDR3 DNA is TGCGCCAGCAGCCCGTGGACAGGGATGGCTAATGAGCAGTTCTTC. As protein: CASSPWTGMANEQFF.

This rearrangement joins TRBV27 to TRBJ1-2; a weak D match, TRBD1 (5 bases). V lost 4 bases to trimming and J lost 0 bases, with 15 bases between them. The CDR3 consists of 16 residues. Germline CDR1 is MNHEY and CDR2 is SMNVEV (reference sequence). CDR3 in DNA: TGTGCCAGCAGTTCCCTCTTGGGGGGAGCTAACTATGGCTACACCTTC. Its protein is CASSSLLGGANYGYTF.